This T cell receptor (beta chain) appears in the sequencing data of a study of blood T cells in healthy people across ages (dated by TCRdb to 2014 to 2015). About the full investigation: In model experiments, roughly one uniquely barcoded TCR beta cDNA molecule per two T cells was captured by template switching. The donors were divided into four age groups: young (average around 16 years), middle-aged (about 39), aged (approximately 62) and long-lived (about 84). To avoid experimental bias, donors of different ages were randomly spread across the sequencing lanes. Using deep sequencing normalized with unique cDNA molecular identifiers, the study measured how TCR beta repertoire diversity changes with age. Two additional independent replicas of 1 million unique cDNA reads from the same blood draw were analyzed for two donors (one aged 18 to 29 and one aged 80 or older).

This clonotype has only a few counts. Its recognized antigen is unknown. No quality values exist for individual bases; no much larger clone is one base distant. The library was obtained by 5' RACE. The listed sequencing device is Illumina HiSeq 2500. A second roughly 6 to 11 cycle PCR used a sample-barcoded 5' primer and a J-beta primer mix. A template-switch 5' adaptor carrying 12 random nucleotides introduced a unique molecular identifier onto each TCR beta cDNA molecule. Each sample yielded at least 2.5 million CDR3-containing paired-end reads. First-strand cDNA synthesis was performed from all RNA using the Mint cDNA synthesis kit, with priming by a TRBC-specific oligonucleotide. After uracil-DNA glycosylase treatment, a first 18-cycle PCR used universal primers M1SS and BC2_uni_R on all cDNA. Per the original workflow: For normalization, 1 million high-quality reads were randomly selected from each sample, with every read carrying a distinct molecular identifier. Instead of being binned into consensus sequences, reads that shared molecular identifiers were thrown out. CDR3 identification, clonotype clustering and error correction used MiTCR with a Q25 quality threshold and the strictest error-elimination algorithm. Lower-bound total TCR beta diversity was estimated with a nonparametric unseen species model using Euler transformation. Using fastp at Q25 and MiXCR, TCRdb reprocessed the public reads and kept productive beta chains. CDR3 protein sequences are deduplicated, and each keeps its most common genes and DNA. The V and J calls come from TCRdb's annotation, not from the publication. The sample includes roughly 2 million distinct CDR3 sequences, with around half observed a single time. Jointly, the top ten make up over 2% of the sample.

The germline V gene encodes CDR1 SGHTA and CDR2 FQGNSA. The CDR3 spans 16 residues, from the cysteine through the phenylalanine. Only the CDR3 portion is preserved as DNA: 48 bases, with reading frame beginning at the first base. Trimming costs V 8 bases and J 0 bases, and their ends lie 16 bases apart. The donors were some 39 Caucasian individuals from Russia, aged 6 to 90 years, who were systemically healthy. Approximately 11 milliliters of peripheral blood were drawn from each donor into EDTA-treated Vacutainer tubes. Ficoll-Paque density-gradient centrifugation was used to isolate PBMCs, with at least 7 million per sample. Trizol reagent was used to extract total RNA from the PBMCs, yielding at least 6 micrograms per sample. For every donor, an aliquot of PBMCs went through flow cytometry to measure the percentages of naive CD45RAhigh/CD27high T cells. Study-wide conclusions, independent of this receptor: As age increased, observed TCR beta diversity per million T cells dropped in a roughly linear way, and a significant reduction was already evident by age 40. Bulk unsorted PBMC profiling prevented conclusive comparison of naive and antigen-experienced compartments. Because donor CMV infection status was unknown, age-related changes in expanded clonotypes were potentially confounded. The percentage of naive T cells measured by flow cytometry correlated strongly with observed TCR beta diversity. Estimates of total diversity from one million sequenced T cells were regarded as lower bounds and underestimates. Compared with the aged group, the long-lived group had more naive CD4+ T cells, fewer expanded clones and increased TCR diversity, suggesting age selection.

The chain was built from TRBV7-2 and TRBJ1-4, with a tentative D gene TRBD1 over 5 matching bases. The specimen was blood. This sequence originates from a woman aged 40 to 55 in good health. For the CDR3, the sequence is CASGTGGPATNEKLFF. The bases read TGTGCCAGCGGGACCGGCGGACCAGCAACTAATGAAAAACTGTTTTTT.